The 8 T cell receptor beta chains below were found in one sample sequenced in a study of T cells in Graves' hyperthyroidism and ophthalmopathy. TCR beta CDR3 regions were amplified from RNA. With the HTBI primer set, the TCR CDR3 went through a first round of RT-PCR. From the multiplex PCR reads, TCRdb called clonotypes with MiXCR, one entry per CDR3 protein. The sample lists fewer than 450,000 distinct CDR3 sequences, roughly 15% occurring once. The specimen was blood. Receptor source: a woman younger than 45 with Graves' hyperthyroidism that later progressed to Graves' ophthalmopathy.

In its sample, this clonotype was seen many times. V is TRBV19 and J is TRBJ2-7, with a tentative D call TRBD2 (6 bases). Germline loops: CDR1 LNHDA, CDR2 SQIVND (reference sequence). The CDR3 is 14 amino acids. V gave up 4 bases and J gave up 5 bases, with 15 bases separating them. CDR3 in DNA: TGTGCCAGTAGTACCCATAGGAGGGCCAACGAGCAGTACTTC. Its protein product is CASSTHRRANEQYF.

This clonotype was counted between two and nine times. The chain is built from TRBV2 and TRBJ2-1; D possibly corresponds to TRBD2 (5 bases). The V gene lost 4 bases and the J gene lost 2 bases, with 15 bases spanning the gap. CDR3 length: 16 residues. Germline CDR1 is SNHLY and CDR2 is FYNNEI. The CDR3 spells CASSGRREAAYNEQFF. The CDR3 DNA is TGTGCCAGCAGTGGCCGACGGGAAGCAGCCTACAATGAGCAGTTCTTC.

This clonotype was seen many times. The chain joins TRBV18 to TRBJ2-7, with 8 bases aligning to TRBD1. Germline values: CDR1 KGHSH, CDR2 LQKENI. The J segment lost 5 bases and the V segment lost 4 bases, leaving 10 bases of the junction unmatched. This CDR3 spans 15 amino acids. This CDR3 is CASSLQGAGYDEQYF. Here the CDR3 DNA reads TGTGCCAGCTCACTTCAGGGGGCAGGGTACGACGAGCAGTACTTC.

The chain joins TRBV6-5 to TRBJ1-1; D is uncertain. Trimming pared 0 bases from V and 1 base from J, leaving 9 bases between. The CDR3 covers 15 residues. The V gene's germline CDR1 is MNHEY and CDR2 SVGAGI. The CDR3 sequence is CASSYSKGRNTEAFF. For the CDR3, the DNA is TGTGCCAGCAGTTACTCGAAGGGAAGGAACACTGAAGCTTTCTTT.

Ten or more counts support this clonotype. The chain carries TRBV12-3 or TRBV12-4 and TRBJ2-7; no clear D. There are 13 residues in the CDR3. V was clipped by 6 bases and J by 7 bases, with 16 bases between them. The CDR3 sequence is CASSLGPRREQYF. DNA of the CDR3: TGTGCCAGCAGCCTAGGGCCACGTCGGGAGCAGTACTTC.

On this clonotype: A much larger clonotype is one base distant, so this may be a read error. The chain combines TRBV28 with TRBJ1-6; 8 bases agree with TRBD1. Germline CDR1 and CDR2: MDHEN and SYDVKM. The V gene end was trimmed by 5 bases and the J gene end by 2 bases; junction bases not matched to a gene: 8. This CDR3 is 17 amino acids long. Written as DNA, the CDR3 is TGTGCCAGCAGTGCCGGACAGGGAGGGACCTATAATTCACCCCTCCACTTT. Its translation: CASSAGQGGTYNSPLHF.

About this clonotype itself: A much larger clone is a single base away; this may be a read error. The rearrangement joins TRBV20-1 to TRBJ2-7; D is ambiguous. CDR1 and CDR2 from the germline V gene are DFQATT and SNEGSKA (reference sequence). The CDR3 extends over 12 amino acids. The V end was cut by 4 bases, the J end by 0 bases, with 7 bases between. CDR3 coding DNA: TGCAGTGCTACCGGCAGCTCCTACGAGCAGTACTTC. It is translated as CSATGSSYEQYF.

There are many counts of this clonotype. The rearrangement links TRBV15 to TRBJ2-5; 10 nucleotides align to TRBD2. There are 15 residues in the CDR3. Unmatched junction bases numbered 8, after V lost 5 bases and J lost 5 bases. Germline V gene lookup returns CDR1 LNHNV and CDR2 YYDKDF (reference sequence). CDR3 sequence: CATSPGLAVLETQYF. In DNA, the CDR3 is TGTGCCACCAGCCCAGGACTAGCGGTGTTGGAGACCCAGTACTTC.